The T cell receptor beta chain described here comes from a study of regulatory T cells in long-lasting Graves disease. Broader study findings: Among the persistent patients, roughly 2,500 public clonotypes were shared, more than the approximately 1,000 shared among new patients. Persistent Graves' cases showed lower TCR diversity than newly diagnosed cases. Thyroid tissue went unexamined; only peripheral blood was analyzed.

Time point indicated: newly diagnosed GD, antithyroid drugs for less than 3 months. With RNA extracted from PBMCs as input, the TCR library was made. The CDR3 extends over 17 amino acids. Between the trimmed V and J ends, which lost 5 bases and 4 bases, there was a span of 21 bases. Germline V CDR1 and CDR2: MDHEN, SYDVKM. HTBI primers from iRepertoire and Arm-PCR of CDR3 regions yielded the TCR beta libraries. TCRdb redid the calling of the multiplex PCR reads with MiXCR, one entry per CDR3 protein. The data contain about 530,000 distinct CDR3 sequences, roughly a sixth of them singletons. This clonotype came up many times. Its antigen is not known. The sample also formed part of further work on T cells in Graves' hyperthyroidism and ophthalmopathy.

This specimen was peripheral blood mononuclear cells (PBMCs), taken at new diagnosis, from a patient treated with antithyroid drugs. The chain has TRBV28 and TRBJ1-5; perhaps TRBD1 as D (5 bases). The TCR sequence derives from a woman aged 40-60 years with Graves disease. CDR3 DNA: TGTGCCAGCAGTCCCTTCCAATGGGACTCCTATAATCAGCCCCAGCATTTT. Translation: CASSPFQWDSYNQPQHF.